Shown below are 13 T cell receptor beta chains from a single sample sequenced in a study of blood T cell repertoires in COVID-19 (dated by TCRdb to the early 2020s). Libraries were prepared through the immunoSEQ multiplex PCR assay. TCRdb carries this immuneACCESS record with in-frame sequences only. Its versions omit some clonotypes, under half of them owing to an unresolved V gene in the studies checked, with the rest unexplained. The sample table records 150,000 or so clones; around nine tenths of these occur just once. Less than 2% of the sample is taken by the ten largest. Sequencing was performed on peripheral blood. The receptors were gathered from an older woman with acute or convalescent COVID-19.

This chain connects TRBV5-4 to TRBJ1-2; D is uncertain. The V end was cut by 4 bases, the J end by 4 bases, with 14 bases between. Germline lookup yields CDR1 SGHNT and CDR2 YYREEE (reference sequence). The CDR3 has 14 residues. Here the CDR3 DNA reads TGTGCCAGCAGCGGAACGGTCGGAGGCTATGGCTACACCTTC. Its protein product is CASSGTVGGYGYTF.

The CDR3 protein is CASSRGGAALGGYTF. CDR3 nucleotides: TGTGCCAGCAGCCGGGGGGGGGCCGCGCTCGGTGGCTACACCTTC. The chain links TRBV7-8 to TRBJ1-2; D might be TRBD1 (6 bases). The germline V gene has CDR1 SGHVS and CDR2 FQNEAQ. This CDR3 is 15 amino acids long. The V gene lost 5 bases and the J gene lost 7 bases, with 20 bases spanning the gap.

The J gene is TRBJ1-1, the V gene TRBV7-8; no clear D. Trimming stripped 2 bases from V and 4 bases from J, with 17 bases between. The CDR3 has 16 residues. Germline V gene sequence: CDR1 SGHVS, CDR2 FQNEAQ. CDR3 nucleotide sequence: TGTGCCAGCAGCTTATTGTTCAGGCCCGCTGGCACTGAAGCTTTCTTT. Its protein is CASSLLFRPAGTEAFF.

The chain joins TRBV6-2 or TRBV6-3 to TRBJ1-6; D possibly corresponds to TRBD1 (6 bases). The CDR3 runs 19 residues. Between the trimmed V and J ends, which lost 2 bases and 3 bases, there was a span of 20 bases. Germline V lookup: CDR1 MNHEY, CDR2 SVGEGT. The CDR3: CASSYPFDRRSSYNSPLHF. Written as DNA, the CDR3 is TGTGCCAGCAGTTACCCCTTCGACAGGCGATCCAGCTATAATTCACCCCTCCACTTT.

The V call is TRBV28, the J call TRBJ1-1, with D maybe TRBD1 (5 bases). V lost 3 bases and J 0 bases, leaving 11 bases between the germline ends. CDR3 length equals 15 residues. Germline CDR1 reads MDHEN; CDR2 reads SYDVKM. Here the CDR3 DNA reads TGTGCCAGCAGTTTTTTGGGGGAGGTGAACACTGAAGCTTTCTTT. Amino acids: CASSFLGEVNTEAFF.

The chain couples TRBV3-1 (or the pseudogene TRBV3-2) to TRBJ2-2, with D tentatively TRBD1 (6 bases). This CDR3 is built from 15 residues. Germline CDR1 LGHDT, CDR2 YNNKEL (reference sequence). V lost 1 base and J lost 7, with 13 bases in between. CDR3 residues: CASSQVGGAGGELFF. CDR3 DNA: TGTGCCAGCAGCCAAGTTGGGGGCGCCGGCGGGGAGCTGTTTTTT.

This clone was recorded only once. DNA for the CDR3: TGTGCCAGCGGACGGGCACAGGGGTACGAGCAGTACTTC. This gives the protein CASGRAQGYEQYF. The chain couples TRBV7-8 to TRBJ2-7; TRBD1 matches at 7 bases. Germline assignment: CDR1 SGHVS and CDR2 FQNEAQ. V was clipped by 8 bases and J by 4 bases; unmatched bases: 8. The length of the CDR3 is 13 residues.

The chain couples TRBV15 to TRBJ1-5, with D tentatively TRBD1 (5 bases). The CDR3 has 16 amino acids. Trimming took 0 bases from V and 0 from J, leaving 9 bases between them. Germline V gives CDR1 LNHNV, CDR2 YYDKDF (reference sequence). The CDR3 DNA is TGTGCCACCAGCAGAGATGGGGGGTTTAGCAATCAGCCCCAGCATTTT. Residues: CATSRDGGFSNQPQHF.

This sequence joins TRBV27 and TRBJ2-2; unclear D gene. Germline assignment: CDR1 MNHEY and CDR2 SMNVEV (reference sequence). Trimming removed 6 bases at V and 2 bases at J, with 16 bases between. The CDR3 sequence is 16 residues long. The CDR3 sequence is CASSAPTGGNTGELFF. CDR3 sequence (DNA): TGTGCCAGCAGCGCCCCGACCGGCGGAAACACCGGGGAGCTGTTTTTT.

CDR3 region: CASSLAPGGQGLIGELFF. In nucleotides, the CDR3 is TGCGCCAGCAGCTTGGCCCCCGGGGGACAGGGGTTGATCGGGGAGCTGTTTTTT. The chain is built from TRBV5-1 and TRBJ2-2; TRBD1 matches 10 bases. Trimming cost V 0 bases and J 7 bases; bases outside gene matches: 12. The CDR3 spans 18 residues. From germline, CDR1 is SGHRS and CDR2 YFSETQ.

This chain connects TRBV7-8 to TRBJ1-1; 7 bases match TRBD1. V shed 0 bases and J 1 base; nucleotides not matched to a gene: 8. The CDR3 has 17 residues. In germline, CDR1 is SGHVS, CDR2 FQNEAQ. The CDR3 DNA sequence: TGTGCCAGCAGCTTAGCCCCTAGACAGGGAACGAACACTGAAGCTTTCTTT. This sequence encodes CASSLAPRQGTNTEAFF.

CDR3 sequence reads: CASSFRQGARQPQHF. The CDR3 nucleotides are TGTGCCAGCAGTTTCAGACAGGGGGCGCGGCAGCCCCAGCATTTT. This rearrangement joins TRBV28 to TRBJ1-5; 10 bases map to TRBD1. The J segment lost 7 bases and the V segment lost 3 bases, leaving 6 bases of the junction unmatched. The CDR3 has 15 amino acids. Germline loops: CDR1 MDHEN, CDR2 SYDVKM.

The chain joins TRBV4-1 to TRBJ1-3, with TRBD1 identical over 7 bases. The CDR3 has 16 amino acids. Germline V gives CDR1 MGHRA, CDR2 YSYEKL. With V trimmed by 3 bases and J by 0 bases, 5 bases remained unmatched. The CDR3 reads CASSHPTGNSGNTIYF. The CDR3 DNA sequence: TGCGCCAGCAGCCATCCGACAGGGAACTCTGGAAACACCATATATTTT.